This TCR beta chain was profiled in a study of neurological immune-mediated disorders. General observations from the study: CDR3 amino acid sequences of expanded clones were not shared across subjects, a result suggesting private repertoires in all groups.

Germline V gene data show CDR1 as SNHLY and CDR2 as FYNNEI. V dropped 5 bases and J dropped 7; count of bases not matched to a gene: 16. CDR3 length: 17 amino acids. 5'RACE with 10-nucleotide random UMIs generated the cDNA. TCRdb reanalysed the 5' RACE reads using MiXCR and keeps one entry per CDR3 protein. The table has 55,000 to 65,000 distinct CDR3 sequences, roughly an eighth seen once. The unsorted libraries were made from 2 million PBMCs kept at -80 C. Turning to this clonotype: The antigen is not known.

The V gene is TRBV2, the J gene TRBJ2-1; TRBD2 aligns across 8 bases. Sequences were obtained from PBMCs. This clonotype was obtained from an older woman with HTLV-1-associated myelopathy (HAM/TSP). The CDR3 DNA reads TGTGCCAGCAGTTTGCGAGAGTCAGCGGGAGTTTTTAATGAGCAGTTCTTC. Translation: CASSLRESAGVFNEQFF.